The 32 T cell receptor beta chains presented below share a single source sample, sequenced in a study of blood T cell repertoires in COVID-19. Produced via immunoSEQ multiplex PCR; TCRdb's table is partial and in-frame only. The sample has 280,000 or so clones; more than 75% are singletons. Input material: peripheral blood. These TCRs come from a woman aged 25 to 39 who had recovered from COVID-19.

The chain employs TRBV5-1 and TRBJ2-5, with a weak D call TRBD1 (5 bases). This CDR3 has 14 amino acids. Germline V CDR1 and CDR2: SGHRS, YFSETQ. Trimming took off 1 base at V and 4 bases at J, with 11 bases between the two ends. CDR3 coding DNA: TGCGCCAGCAGCTTGCCAGGGTCGGGAGAGACCCAGTACTTC. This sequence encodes CASSLPGSGETQYF.

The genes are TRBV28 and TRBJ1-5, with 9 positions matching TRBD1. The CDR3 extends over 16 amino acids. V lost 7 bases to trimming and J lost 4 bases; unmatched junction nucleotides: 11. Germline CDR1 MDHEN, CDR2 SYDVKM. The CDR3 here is CASTRDTGTGNQPQHF. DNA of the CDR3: TGTGCCAGCACTAGAGATACGGGGACAGGGAATCAGCCCCAGCATTTT. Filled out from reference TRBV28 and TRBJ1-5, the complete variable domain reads DVKVTQSSRYLVKRTGEKVFLECVQDMDHENMFWYRQDPGLGLRLIYFSYDVKMKEKGDIPEGYSVSREKKERFSLILESASTNQTSMYLCASTRDTGTGNQPQHFGDGTRLSIL.

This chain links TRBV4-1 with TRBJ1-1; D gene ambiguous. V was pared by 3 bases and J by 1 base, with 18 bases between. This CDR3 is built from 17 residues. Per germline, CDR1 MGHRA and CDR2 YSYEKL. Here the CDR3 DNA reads TGCGCCAGCAGCCAGCGGGTAGCAGTCCTGGAGAACACTGAAGCTTTCTTT. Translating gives CASSQRVAVLENTEAFF.

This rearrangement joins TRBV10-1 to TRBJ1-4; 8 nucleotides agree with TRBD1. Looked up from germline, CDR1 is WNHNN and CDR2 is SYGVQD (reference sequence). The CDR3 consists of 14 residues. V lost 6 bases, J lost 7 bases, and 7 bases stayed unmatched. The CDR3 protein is CASRPTGEVEKLFF. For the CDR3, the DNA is TGCGCCAGCAGACCGACAGGGGAAGTTGAAAAACTGTTTTTT.

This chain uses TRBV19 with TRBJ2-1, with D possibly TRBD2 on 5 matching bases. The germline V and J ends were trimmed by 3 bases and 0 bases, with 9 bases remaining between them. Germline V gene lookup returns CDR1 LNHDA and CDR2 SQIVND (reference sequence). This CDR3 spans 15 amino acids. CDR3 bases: TGTGCCAGTAGTATGGGTGGGAGCTCCTACAATGAGCAGTTCTTC. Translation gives CASSMGGSSYNEQFF.

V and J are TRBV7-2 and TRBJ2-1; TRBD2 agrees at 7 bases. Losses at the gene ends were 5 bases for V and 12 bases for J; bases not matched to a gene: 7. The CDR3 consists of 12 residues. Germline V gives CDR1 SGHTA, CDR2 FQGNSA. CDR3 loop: CASSVLAGGQFF. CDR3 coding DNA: TGTGCCAGCAGCGTATTAGCGGGCGGGCAGTTCTTC.

The CDR3 nucleotides read TGTGCCAGCAGCACCCTAGCGGGGGGAAGCACAGATACGCAGTATTTT. Protein: CASSTLAGGSTDTQYF. The V call is TRBV27, the J call TRBJ2-3, with 11 bases aligning to TRBD2. CDR1 MNHEY and CDR2 SMNVEV come from the germline V gene (reference sequence). V lost 6 bases to trimming and J lost 0 bases; unmatched junction nucleotides: 5. The CDR3 has 16 residues.

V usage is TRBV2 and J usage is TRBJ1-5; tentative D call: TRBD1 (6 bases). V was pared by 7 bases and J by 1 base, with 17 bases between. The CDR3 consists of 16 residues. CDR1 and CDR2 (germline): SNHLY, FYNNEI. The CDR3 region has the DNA TGTGCCAGCAAGGCTGATCAGGGGAGAAGCAATCAGCCCCAGCATTTT. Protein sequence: CASKADQGRSNQPQHF.

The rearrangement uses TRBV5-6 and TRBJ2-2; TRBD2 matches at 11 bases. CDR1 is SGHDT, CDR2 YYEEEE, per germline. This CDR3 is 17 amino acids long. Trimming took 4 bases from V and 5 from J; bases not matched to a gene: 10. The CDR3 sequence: CASSETTSGRGTGELFF. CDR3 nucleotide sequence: TGTGCCAGCAGCGAGACCACTAGCGGGAGAGGGACCGGGGAGCTGTTTTTT.

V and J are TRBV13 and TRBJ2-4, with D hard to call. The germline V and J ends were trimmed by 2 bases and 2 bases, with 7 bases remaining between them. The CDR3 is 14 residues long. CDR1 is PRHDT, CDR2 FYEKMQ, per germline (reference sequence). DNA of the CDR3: TGTGCCAGCAGCTTACATAGTCCCAAAAACATTCAGTACTTC. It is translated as CASSLHSPKNIQYF.

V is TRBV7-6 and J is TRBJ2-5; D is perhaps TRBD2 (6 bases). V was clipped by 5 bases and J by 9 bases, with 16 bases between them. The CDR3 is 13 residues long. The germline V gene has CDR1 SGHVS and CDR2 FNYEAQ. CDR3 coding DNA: TGTGCCAGCAGCGGCCCGGGGGACGAGCCCCAGTACTTC. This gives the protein CASSGPGDEPQYF.

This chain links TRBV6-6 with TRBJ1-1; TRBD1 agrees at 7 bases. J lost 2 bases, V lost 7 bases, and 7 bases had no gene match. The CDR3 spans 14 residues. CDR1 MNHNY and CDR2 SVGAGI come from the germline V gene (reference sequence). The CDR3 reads CASNWDRDNTEAFF. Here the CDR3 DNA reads TGTGCCAGCAACTGGGACAGAGACAACACTGAAGCTTTCTTT.

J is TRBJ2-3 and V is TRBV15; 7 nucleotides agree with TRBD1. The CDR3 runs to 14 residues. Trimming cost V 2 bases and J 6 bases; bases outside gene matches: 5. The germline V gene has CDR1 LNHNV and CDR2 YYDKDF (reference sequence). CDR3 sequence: CATSRRQGVDTQYF. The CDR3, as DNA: TGTGCCACCAGCAGACGACAGGGAGTGGATACGCAGTATTTT.

The chain's CDR3 is CASSLLQDSASTDTQYF. The CDR3 DNA sequence: TGTGCCAGCAGCTTACTTCAGGACAGTGCTAGCACAGATACGCAGTATTTT. The V and J genes are TRBV7-2 and TRBJ2-3; TRBD1 is a possible D gene (6 bases). There are 17 residues in the CDR3. V lost 2 bases and J lost 0, with 15 bases in between. Germline V CDR1 and CDR2: SGHTA, FQGNSA.

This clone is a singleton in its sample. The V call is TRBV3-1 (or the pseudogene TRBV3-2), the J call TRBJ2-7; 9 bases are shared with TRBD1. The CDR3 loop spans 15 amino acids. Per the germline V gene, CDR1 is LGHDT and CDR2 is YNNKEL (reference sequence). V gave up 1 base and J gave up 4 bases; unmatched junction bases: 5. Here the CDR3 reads CASSQVDRGEYEQYF. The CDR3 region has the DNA TGTGCCAGCAGCCAAGTGGACAGGGGTGAGTACGAGCAGTACTTC.

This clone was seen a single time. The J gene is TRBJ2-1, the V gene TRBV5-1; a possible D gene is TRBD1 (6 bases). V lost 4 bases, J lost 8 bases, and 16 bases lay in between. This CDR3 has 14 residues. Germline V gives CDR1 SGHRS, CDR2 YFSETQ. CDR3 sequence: CASSRSGVVHEQFF. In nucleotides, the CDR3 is TGCGCCAGCAGCCGCTCAGGGGTTGTGCATGAGCAGTTCTTC.

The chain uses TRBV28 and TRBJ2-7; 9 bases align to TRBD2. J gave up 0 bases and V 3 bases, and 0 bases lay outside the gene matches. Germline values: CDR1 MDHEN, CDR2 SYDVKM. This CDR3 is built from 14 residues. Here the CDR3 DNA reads TGTGCCAGCAGTTTTAGCGGGAGCTCCTACGAGCAGTACTTC. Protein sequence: CASSFSGSSYEQYF.

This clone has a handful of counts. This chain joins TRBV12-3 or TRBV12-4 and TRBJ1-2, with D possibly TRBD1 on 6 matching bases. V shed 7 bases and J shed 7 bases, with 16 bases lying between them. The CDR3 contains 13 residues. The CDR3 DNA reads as TGTGCCAGCACCTTAAGTGGGGGCAGTGGCTACACCTTC. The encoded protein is CASTLSGGSGYTF.

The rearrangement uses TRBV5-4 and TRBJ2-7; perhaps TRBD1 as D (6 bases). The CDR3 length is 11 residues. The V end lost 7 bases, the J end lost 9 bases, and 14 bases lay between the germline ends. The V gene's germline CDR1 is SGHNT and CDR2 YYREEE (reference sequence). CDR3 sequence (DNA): TGTGCCAGCCCGCCCGGACAGTCGCAGTACTTC. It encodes CASPPGQSQYF.

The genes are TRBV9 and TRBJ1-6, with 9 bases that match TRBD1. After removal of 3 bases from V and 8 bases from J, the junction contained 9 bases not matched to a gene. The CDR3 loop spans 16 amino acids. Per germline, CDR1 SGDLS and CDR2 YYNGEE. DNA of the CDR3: TGTGCCAGCAGCGCCCCCGGGACAGGGAGGGATTCACCCCTCCACTTT. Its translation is CASSAPGTGRDSPLHF.

The CDR3 protein is CASSLNTAPNEKLFF. As DNA, the CDR3 is TGCGCCAGCAGCTTGAATACCGCGCCTAATGAAAAACTGTTTTTT. V gene TRBV5-1 combines with J gene TRBJ1-4, with unresolved D. This CDR3 spans 15 amino acids. V gave up 1 base and J gave up 3 bases, with 10 bases separating them. Germline V gene data show CDR1 as SGHRS and CDR2 as YFSETQ.

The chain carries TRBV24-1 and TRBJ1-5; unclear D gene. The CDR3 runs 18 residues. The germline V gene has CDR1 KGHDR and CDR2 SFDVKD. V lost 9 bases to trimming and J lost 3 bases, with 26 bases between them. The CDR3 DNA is TGTGCCACCTCCGGACTCGCCTTGGCTTCCGTACCCAATCAGCCCCAGCATTTT. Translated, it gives CATSGLALASVPNQPQHF.

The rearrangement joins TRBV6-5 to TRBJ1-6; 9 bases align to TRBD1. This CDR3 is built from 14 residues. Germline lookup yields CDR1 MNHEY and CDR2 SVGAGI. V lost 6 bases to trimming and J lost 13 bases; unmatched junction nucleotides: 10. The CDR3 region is CASRPQGAAGPLHF. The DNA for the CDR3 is TGTGCCAGCAGACCACAGGGGGCAGCAGGGCCCCTCCACTTT.

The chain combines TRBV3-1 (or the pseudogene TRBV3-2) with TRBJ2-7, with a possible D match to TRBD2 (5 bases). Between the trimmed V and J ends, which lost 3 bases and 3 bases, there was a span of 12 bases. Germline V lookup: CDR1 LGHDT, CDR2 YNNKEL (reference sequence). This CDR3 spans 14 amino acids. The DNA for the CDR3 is TGTGCCAGCAGCCACGGACTTACCGACTACGAGCAGTACTTC. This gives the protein CASSHGLTDYEQYF.

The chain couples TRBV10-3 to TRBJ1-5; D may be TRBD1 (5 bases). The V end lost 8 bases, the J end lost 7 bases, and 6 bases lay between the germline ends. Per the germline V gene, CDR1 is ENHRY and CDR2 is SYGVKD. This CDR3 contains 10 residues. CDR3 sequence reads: CAIGGQPQHF. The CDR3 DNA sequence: TGTGCCATCGGGGGGCAGCCCCAGCATTTT.

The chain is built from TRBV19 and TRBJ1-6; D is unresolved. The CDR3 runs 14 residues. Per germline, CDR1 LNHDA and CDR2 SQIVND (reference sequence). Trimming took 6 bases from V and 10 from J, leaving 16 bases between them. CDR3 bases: TGTGCCAGTAGCCCCGGAGGGTCGGTCTCACCCCTCCACTTT. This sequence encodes CASSPGGSVSPLHF.

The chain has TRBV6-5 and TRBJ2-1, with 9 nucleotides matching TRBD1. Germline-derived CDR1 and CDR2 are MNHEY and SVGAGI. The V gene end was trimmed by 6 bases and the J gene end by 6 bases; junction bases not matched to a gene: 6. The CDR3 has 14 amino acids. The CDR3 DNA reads TGTGCCAGCAGGGGGACAGGGAGGTTCAATGAGCAGTTCTTC. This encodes CASRGTGRFNEQFF.

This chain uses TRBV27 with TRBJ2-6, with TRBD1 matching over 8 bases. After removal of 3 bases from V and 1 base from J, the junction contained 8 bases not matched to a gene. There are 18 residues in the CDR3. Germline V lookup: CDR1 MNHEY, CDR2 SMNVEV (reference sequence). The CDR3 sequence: CASSFRQGARSGANVLTF. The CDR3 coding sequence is TGTGCCAGCAGTTTTAGGCAGGGGGCGCGTTCTGGGGCCAACGTCCTGACTTTC.

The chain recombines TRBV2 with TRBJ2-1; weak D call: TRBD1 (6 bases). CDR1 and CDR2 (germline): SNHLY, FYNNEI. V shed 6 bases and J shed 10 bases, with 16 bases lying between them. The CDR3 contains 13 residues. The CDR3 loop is CASRENRETEQFF. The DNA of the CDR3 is TGTGCCAGCAGAGAAAACAGGGAGACAGAGCAGTTCTTC.

The CDR3 loop is CASSLRTSGTDTQYF. CDR3 DNA sequence: TGTGCCAGCAGCTTAAGGACTAGCGGAACAGATACGCAGTATTTT. V and J are TRBV5-6 and TRBJ2-3; 10 bases align to TRBD2. CDR1 and CDR2 (germline): SGHDT, YYEEEE. Trimming removed 2 bases from V and 3 bases from J; junction bases left unmatched: 3. This CDR3 has 15 residues.

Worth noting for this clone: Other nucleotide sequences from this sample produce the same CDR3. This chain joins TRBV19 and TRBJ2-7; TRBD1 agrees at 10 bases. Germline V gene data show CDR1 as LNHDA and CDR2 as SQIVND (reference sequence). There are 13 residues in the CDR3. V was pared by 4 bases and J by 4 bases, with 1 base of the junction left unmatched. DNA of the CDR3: TGTGCCAGTAGTACGGGACAGGGGTACGAGCAGTACTTC. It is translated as CASSTGQGYEQYF.

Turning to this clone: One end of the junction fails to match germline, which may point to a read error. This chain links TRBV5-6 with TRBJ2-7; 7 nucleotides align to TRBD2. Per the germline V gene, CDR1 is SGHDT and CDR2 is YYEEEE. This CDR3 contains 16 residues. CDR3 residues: CASSLGPGLSSYEQYF. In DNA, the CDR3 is TGTGCCAGCAGTTTGGGGCCGGGACTATCATCCTACGAGCAGTACTTC.